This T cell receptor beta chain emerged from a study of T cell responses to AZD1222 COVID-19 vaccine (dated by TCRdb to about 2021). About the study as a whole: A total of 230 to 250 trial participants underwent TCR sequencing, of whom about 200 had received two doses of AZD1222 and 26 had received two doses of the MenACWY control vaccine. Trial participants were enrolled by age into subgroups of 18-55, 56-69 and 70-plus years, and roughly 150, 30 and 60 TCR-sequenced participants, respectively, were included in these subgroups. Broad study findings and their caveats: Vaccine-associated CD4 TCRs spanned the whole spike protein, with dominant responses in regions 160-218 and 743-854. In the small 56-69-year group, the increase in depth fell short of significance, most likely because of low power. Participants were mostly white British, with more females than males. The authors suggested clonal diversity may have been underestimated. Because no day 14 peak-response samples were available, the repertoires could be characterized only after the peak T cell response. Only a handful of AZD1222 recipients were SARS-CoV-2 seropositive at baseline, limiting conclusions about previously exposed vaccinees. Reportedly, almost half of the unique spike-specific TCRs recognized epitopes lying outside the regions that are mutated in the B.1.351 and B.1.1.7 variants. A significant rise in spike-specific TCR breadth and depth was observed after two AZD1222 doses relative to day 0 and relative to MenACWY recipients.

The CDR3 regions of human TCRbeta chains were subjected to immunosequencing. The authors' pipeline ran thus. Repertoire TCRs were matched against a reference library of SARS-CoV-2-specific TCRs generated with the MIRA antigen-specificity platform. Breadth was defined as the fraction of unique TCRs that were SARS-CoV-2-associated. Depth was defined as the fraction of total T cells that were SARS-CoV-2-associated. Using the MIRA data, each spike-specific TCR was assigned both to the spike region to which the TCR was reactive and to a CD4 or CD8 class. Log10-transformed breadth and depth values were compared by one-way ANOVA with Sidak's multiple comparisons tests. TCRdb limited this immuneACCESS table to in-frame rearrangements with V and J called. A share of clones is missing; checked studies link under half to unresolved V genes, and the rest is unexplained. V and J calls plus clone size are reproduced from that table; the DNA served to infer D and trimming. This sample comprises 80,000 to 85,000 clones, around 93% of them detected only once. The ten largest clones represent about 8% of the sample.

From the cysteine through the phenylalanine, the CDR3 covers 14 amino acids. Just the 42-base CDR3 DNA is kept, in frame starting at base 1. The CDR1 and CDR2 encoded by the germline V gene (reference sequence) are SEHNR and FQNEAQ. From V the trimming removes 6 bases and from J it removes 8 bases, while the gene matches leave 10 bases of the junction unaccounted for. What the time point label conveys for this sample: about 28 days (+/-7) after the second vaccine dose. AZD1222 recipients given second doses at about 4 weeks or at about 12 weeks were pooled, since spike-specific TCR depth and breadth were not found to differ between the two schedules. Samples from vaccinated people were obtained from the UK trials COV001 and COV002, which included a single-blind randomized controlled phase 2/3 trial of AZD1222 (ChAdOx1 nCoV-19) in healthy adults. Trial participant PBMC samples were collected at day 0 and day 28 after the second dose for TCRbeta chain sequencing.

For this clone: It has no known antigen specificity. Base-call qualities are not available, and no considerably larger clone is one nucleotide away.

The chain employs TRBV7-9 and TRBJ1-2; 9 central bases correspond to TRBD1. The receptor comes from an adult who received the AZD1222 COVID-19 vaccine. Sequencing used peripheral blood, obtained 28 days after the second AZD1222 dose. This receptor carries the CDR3 CASSQGQGPPGYTF. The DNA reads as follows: TGTGCCAGCAGTCAGGGACAGGGACCCCCAGGCTACACCTTC.